These T cell receptor beta chains were read from a single sample in a study of blood T cells in healthy people across ages. MiXCR, applied by TCRdb to the 5' RACE reads, yields one record per CDR3 protein. The table records roughly 830,000 distinct CDR3 sequences, about 59% of them present only once. The source material was blood. The receptors here all came from a man aged 25 to 40 in good health. Each CDR3 is given with its conserved first and last residue. D genes are given only for firm matches. Expanded clones are given a class, and other clones once, few, many or no size at all.

V gene: TRBV5-1; J gene: TRBJ2-1; D gene: TRBD2; clone size: -; CDR3 protein: CASSWGATSGKSYNEQFF; CDR3 DNA: TGCGCCAGCAGCTGGGGGGCTACTAGCGGAAAATCCTACAATGAGCAGTTCTTC
V gene: TRBV25-1; J gene: TRBJ1-2; D gene: TRBD1; clone size: once; CDR3 protein: CASSDATWDRGRYGYTF; CDR3 DNA: TGTGCCAGCAGTGACGCGACTTGGGACAGGGGACGATATGGCTACACCTTC
V gene: TRBV14; J gene: TRBJ1-2; D gene: -; clone size: -; CDR3 protein: CASSQTGTTNYGYTF; CDR3 DNA: TGTGCCAGCAGCCAGACCGGGACAACTAACTATGGCTACACCTTC
V gene: TRBV9; J gene: TRBJ2-2; D gene: TRBD2; clone size: -; CDR3 protein: CASSASRGGTGELFF; CDR3 DNA: TGTGCCAGCAGCGCCTCACGGGGGGGGACCGGGGAGCTGTTTTTT
V gene: TRBV29-1; J gene: TRBJ1-2; D gene: -; clone size: -; CDR3 protein: CSVDDRRSNYGYTF; CDR3 DNA: TGCAGCGTCGATGACAGGAGGTCTAACTATGGCTACACCTTC
V gene: TRBV20-1; J gene: TRBJ2-3; D gene: -; clone size: -; CDR3 protein: CSARDLGGSTDTQYF; CDR3 DNA: TGCAGTGCTAGAGATCTCGGGGGCTCCACAGATACGCAGTATTTT
V gene: TRBV7-2; J gene: TRBJ1-1; D gene: TRBD1; clone size: -; CDR3 protein: CASTYRGTEAFF; CDR3 DNA: TGTGCCAGCACTTACAGGGGAACTGAAGCTTTCTTT
V gene: TRBV18; J gene: TRBJ2-7; D gene: -; clone size: few; CDR3 protein: CASSTSDSYEQYF; CDR3 DNA: TGTGCCAGCTCAACGTCAGACAGTTACGAGCAGTACTTC
V gene: TRBV30; J gene: TRBJ2-5; D gene: -; clone size: -; CDR3 protein: CAWGTVASETQYF; CDR3 DNA: TGTGCCTGGGGGACTGTTGCATCGGAGACCCAGTACTTC
V gene: TRBV11-2; J gene: TRBJ2-3; D gene: TRBD2; clone size: -; CDR3 protein: CAGSLVARGLAGGLRTDTQYF; CDR3 DNA: TGTGCCGGCAGCTTAGTAGCGCGGGGACTAGCGGGGGGGCTTAGGACAGATACGCAGTATTTT
V gene: TRBV20-1; J gene: TRBJ2-1; D gene: -; clone size: -; CDR3 protein: CSARDLSGVGQLEQFF; CDR3 DNA: TGCAGTGCTAGAGATCTTTCGGGCGTGGGTCAACTTGAGCAGTTCTTC
V gene: TRBV12-3/TRBV12-4; J gene: TRBJ1-1; D gene: -; clone size: -; CDR3 protein: CASSLEHTEAFF; CDR3 DNA: TGTGCCAGCAGTTTAGAGCATACTGAAGCTTTCTTT
V gene: TRBV5-6; J gene: TRBJ2-2; D gene: -; clone size: few; CDR3 protein: CASRRSGRPGELFF; CDR3 DNA: TGTGCCAGCAGACGATCGGGCAGACCCGGGGAGCTGTTTTTT
V gene: TRBV7-2; J gene: TRBJ2-1; D gene: TRBD2; clone size: -; CDR3 protein: CASSPPKRGGSQQFF; CDR3 DNA: TGTGCCAGCAGCCCGCCCAAGCGGGGGGGGTCGCAGCAGTTCTTC
V gene: TRBV6-2/TRBV6-3; J gene: TRBJ2-1; D gene: -; clone size: -; CDR3 protein: CASSRRAPYNEQFF; CDR3 DNA: TGTGCCAGCAGCCGGCGGGCCCCTTACAATGAGCAGTTCTTC
V gene: TRBV9; J gene: TRBJ1-2; D gene: -; clone size: -; CDR3 protein: CASNVEGGNGGYTF; CDR3 DNA: TGTGCCAGCAACGTAGAGGGGGGAAATGGTGGCTACACCTTC
V gene: TRBV5-1; J gene: TRBJ2-4; D gene: -; clone size: many; CDR3 protein: CASSVSAGALAKNIQYF; CDR3 DNA: TGCGCCAGCAGCGTGTCGGCGGGGGCTTTAGCCAAAAACATTCAGTACTTC
V gene: TRBV21-1; J gene: TRBJ2-7; D gene: -; clone size: -; CDR3 protein: CASSKTSQYEQYF; CDR3 DNA: TGTGCCAGCAGCAAAACTAGCCAGTACGAGCAGTACTTC
V gene: TRBV2; J gene: TRBJ2-1; D gene: -; clone size: many; CDR3 protein: CASSAINEQFF; CDR3 DNA: TGTGCCAGCAGTGCTATCAATGAGCAGTTCTTC
V gene: TRBV10-3; J gene: TRBJ2-4; D gene: TRBD1; clone size: few; CDR3 protein: CATAIRGTSWEQYF; CDR3 DNA: TGTGCCACAGCTATCAGGGGGACCTCGTGGGAGCAGTACTTC
V gene: TRBV18; J gene: TRBJ2-1; D gene: TRBD2; clone size: -; CDR3 protein: CASFAGTSWGEQFF; CDR3 DNA: TGTGCCAGCTTCGCCGGGACTAGTTGGGGTGAGCAGTTCTTC
V gene: TRBV20-1; J gene: TRBJ1-6; D gene: TRBD1; clone size: -; CDR3 protein: CSAREQGPGSPLHF; CDR3 DNA: TGCAGTGCTAGAGAACAGGGGCCCGGGTCACCCCTCCACTTT
V gene: TRBV5-1; J gene: TRBJ2-7; D gene: -; clone size: -; CDR3 protein: CASSLSGPGSSYEQYF; CDR3 DNA: TGCGCCAGCAGCTTATCAGGTCCAGGGAGCTCCTACGAGCAGTACTTC
V gene: TRBV7-2; J gene: TRBJ2-5; D gene: TRBD2; clone size: -; CDR3 protein: CASSLSGGPPETQYF; CDR3 DNA: TGTGCCAGCAGCCTTAGCGGGGGGCCCCCAGAGACCCAGTACTTC
V gene: TRBV9; J gene: TRBJ2-4; D gene: TRBD1; clone size: -; CDR3 protein: CASSPRDRGRDIQYF; CDR3 DNA: TGTGCCAGCAGCCCCCGGGACAGGGGTCGCGACATTCAGTACTTC
V gene: TRBV4-3; J gene: TRBJ1-4; D gene: -; clone size: -; CDR3 protein: CASSQESGEKLFF; CDR3 DNA: TGCGCCAGCAGCCAAGAGTCTGGCGAAAAACTGTTTTTT
V gene: TRBV5-1; J gene: TRBJ2-5; D gene: -; clone size: few; CDR3 protein: CASSSMPGGQETQYF; CDR3 DNA: TGCGCCAGCAGCTCGATGCCCGGGGGCCAAGAGACCCAGTACTTC
V gene: TRBV20-1; J gene: TRBJ1-6; D gene: -; clone size: -; CDR3 protein: CSARTGVAIYSPLHF; CDR3 DNA: TGCAGTGCTAGAACGGGGGTAGCTATCTATTCACCCCTCCACTTT
V gene: TRBV9; J gene: TRBJ2-1; D gene: -; clone size: -; CDR3 protein: CASSVVLVPYNEQFF; CDR3 DNA: TGTGCCAGCAGCGTAGTTCTGGTCCCCTACAATGAGCAGTTCTTC
V gene: TRBV12-3/TRBV12-4; J gene: TRBJ2-1; D gene: TRBD1; clone size: -; CDR3 protein: CASKDTGANEQFF; CDR3 DNA: TGTGCCAGCAAAGATACAGGGGCCAATGAGCAGTTCTTC
V gene: TRBV29-1; J gene: TRBJ1-2; D gene: TRBD1; clone size: -; CDR3 protein: CSVAQGAEGYTF; CDR3 DNA: TGCAGCGTTGCACAGGGGGCGGAGGGCTACACCTTC
V gene: TRBV4-2; J gene: TRBJ1-4; D gene: -; clone size: -; CDR3 protein: CASSPTGPDEKLFF; CDR3 DNA: TGTGCCAGCAGCCCGACAGGACCGGATGAAAAACTGTTTTTT
V gene: TRBV12-3/TRBV12-4; J gene: TRBJ2-6; D gene: -; clone size: many; CDR3 protein: CASSLPTRGANVLTF; CDR3 DNA: TGTGCCAGCAGTTTACCCACTCGAGGGGCCAACGTCCTGACTTTC
V gene: TRBV12-3/TRBV12-4; J gene: TRBJ1-5; D gene: -; clone size: -; CDR3 protein: CASSSDRTNQPQHF; CDR3 DNA: TGTGCCAGCAGTTCCGACAGAACTAATCAGCCCCAGCATTTT
V gene: TRBV25-1; J gene: TRBJ2-7; D gene: -; clone size: few; CDR3 protein: CATETGKSTYEQYF; CDR3 DNA: TGTGCCACCGAGACAGGAAAATCCACCTACGAGCAGTACTTC
V gene: TRBV29-1; J gene: TRBJ2-7; D gene: -; clone size: -; CDR3 protein: CSVELGAGEQYF; CDR3 DNA: TGCAGCGTTGAATTGGGTGCGGGCGAGCAGTACTTC
V gene: TRBV27; J gene: TRBJ1-2; D gene: TRBD1; clone size: once; CDR3 protein: CASSYTGDTTYGYTF; CDR3 DNA: TGTGCCAGCAGTTATACAGGGGACACGACCTATGGCTACACCTTC
V gene: TRBV4-2; J gene: TRBJ2-3; D gene: -; clone size: few; CDR3 protein: CASSQIAGDTQYF; CDR3 DNA: TGTGCCAGCAGCCAGATCGCGGGAGATACGCAGTATTTT
V gene: TRBV27; J gene: TRBJ2-3; D gene: -; clone size: -; CDR3 protein: CASSPAGGVGTDTQYF; CDR3 DNA: TGTGCCAGCAGTCCGGCAGGGGGGGTGGGCACAGATACGCAGTATTTT
V gene: TRBV20-1; J gene: TRBJ2-5; D gene: -; clone size: few; CDR3 protein: CSARDMGLMIGETQYF; CDR3 DNA: TGCAGTGCTAGAGATATGGGGCTAATGATTGGAGAGACCCAGTACTTC
V gene: TRBV7-2; J gene: TRBJ2-1; D gene: TRBD2; clone size: -; CDR3 protein: CASSLTAGGRYNEQFF; CDR3 DNA: TGTGCCAGCAGCTTAACCGCGGGGGGGCGATACAATGAGCAGTTCTTC
V gene: TRBV6-2/TRBV6-3; J gene: TRBJ2-3; D gene: TRBD1; clone size: once; CDR3 protein: CASSDPQGADADTQYF; CDR3 DNA: TGTGCCAGCAGTGACCCACAGGGGGCGGACGCAGATACGCAGTATTTT
V gene: TRBV7-9; J gene: TRBJ2-1; D gene: -; clone size: -; CDR3 protein: CASEQNEQFF; CDR3 DNA: TGTGCCAGCGAGCAAAATGAGCAGTTCTTC
V gene: TRBV7-3; J gene: TRBJ2-3; D gene: -; clone size: -; CDR3 protein: CASSLSGERDTQYF; CDR3 DNA: TGTGCCAGCAGCTTAAGCGGGGAAAGAGATACGCAGTATTTT
V gene: TRBV15; J gene: TRBJ1-5; D gene: -; clone size: few; CDR3 protein: CATSRDLGARHDQPQHF; CDR3 DNA: TGTGCCACCAGCAGAGATCTAGGAGCCAGACACGATCAGCCCCAGCATTTT
V gene: TRBV20-1; J gene: TRBJ2-1; D gene: TRBD2; clone size: -; CDR3 protein: CGAPIGLVYNEQFF; CDR3 DNA: TGCGGTGCCCCGATCGGACTAGTTTACAATGAGCAGTTCTTC
V gene: TRBV24-1; J gene: TRBJ2-1; D gene: -; clone size: few; CDR3 protein: CATSEQIYNEQFF; CDR3 DNA: TGTGCCACCAGTGAGCAGATCTACAATGAGCAGTTCTTC
V gene: TRBV6-2/TRBV6-3; J gene: TRBJ2-7; D gene: TRBD1; clone size: -; CDR3 protein: CASSDRAQILYEQYF; CDR3 DNA: TGTGCCAGCAGCGACAGGGCTCAAATCCTCTACGAGCAGTACTTC
V gene: TRBV20-1; J gene: TRBJ2-2; D gene: TRBD1; clone size: -; CDR3 protein: CSAPPLDRVYTGELFF; CDR3 DNA: TGCAGTGCTCCTCCCTTAGACAGGGTGTACACCGGGGAGCTGTTTTTT
V gene: TRBV15; J gene: TRBJ2-7; D gene: -; clone size: -; CDR3 protein: CATSRVGRRAHEQYF; CDR3 DNA: TGTGCCACCAGCAGAGTCGGTCGCAGGGCCCACGAGCAGTACTTC
V gene: TRBV7-2; J gene: TRBJ2-5; D gene: -; clone size: -; CDR3 protein: CASSLNSGMKETQYF; CDR3 DNA: TGTGCCAGCAGCTTAAACTCTGGGATGAAAGAGACCCAGTACTTC